The 14 T cell receptor beta chains below come from one sample, sequenced in a study of control samples from healthy donors and cancer patients. Some clones are missing from TCRdb's copy, which holds only in-frame ones; the method was immunoSEQ multiplex PCR. The sample carries over 85,000 clones, roughly 80% recorded once. Sequenced input: PBMCs. All receptors derive from a man in his 70s with lung cancer.

The rearrangement links TRBV27 to TRBJ1-6; D not certain. Germline lookup yields CDR1 MNHEY and CDR2 SMNVEV (reference sequence). V lost 2 bases, J lost 9 bases, and 5 bases lay in between. This CDR3 comprises 12 residues. The CDR3 is CASSLNGSPLHF. As DNA, the CDR3 is TGTGCCAGCAGTTTAAACGGTTCACCCCTCCACTTT.

The chain is built from TRBV30 and TRBJ2-5, with 7 bases matching TRBD1. Germline CDR1 is GTSNPN and CDR2 is SVGIG (reference sequence). The trim removed 3 bases at V and 1 base at J, leaving 5 bases unmatched. The CDR3 spans 14 residues. The CDR3 spells CAWSPRGFQETQYF. The DNA of the CDR3 is TGTGCCTGGAGCCCCAGGGGGTTCCAAGAGACCCAGTACTTC.

Only one count was recorded for this clone. The chain has TRBV5-4 and TRBJ2-1, with D uncertain. Trimming removed 0 bases from V and 3 bases from J, with 10 bases in between. Germline V gives CDR1 SGHNT, CDR2 YYREEE (reference sequence). CDR3 size: 15 residues. DNA of the CDR3: TGTGCCAGCAGCTTGGGTGGCGAGTTCTACAATGAGCAGTTCTTC. Translating it yields CASSLGGEFYNEQFF.

J is TRBJ2-7 and V is TRBV10-2; D may be TRBD2 (5 bases). This CDR3 has 13 residues. V lost 5 bases, J lost 0 bases, and 8 bases lay in between. Germline CDR1 and CDR2: WSHSY and SAAADI. CDR3 coding DNA: TGCGCCAGCAGTCGCGACTACTCCTACGAGCAGTACTTC. This codes for CASSRDYSYEQYF.

This clone was observed a few times. This sequence joins TRBV6-1 and TRBJ2-1; no clear D. Germline-derived CDR1 and CDR2 are MNHNS and SASEGT. V was shortened by 2 bases and J by 3 bases, with 8 bases between the two germline ends. This CDR3 comprises 14 residues. Written as DNA, the CDR3 is TGTGCCAGCAGTGAACCCGGCTACTACAATGAGCAGTTCTTC. This translates into CASSEPGYYNEQFF.

This chain connects TRBV6-5 to TRBJ2-2, with 9 bases matching TRBD2. The V gene end was trimmed by 5 bases and the J gene end by 5 bases; junction bases not matched to a gene: 3. The CDR3 runs to 14 residues. CDR1 and CDR2 from the germline V gene are MNHEY and SVGAGI. The CDR3 DNA reads TGTGCCAGCAGTCCCGCGGGGGGGACCGGGGAGCTGTTTTTT. Encoded protein: CASSPAGGTGELFF.

The V and J genes are TRBV18 and TRBJ1-3, with D unclear. The germline V gene has CDR1 KGHSH and CDR2 LQKENI. V lost 3 bases to trimming and J lost 0 bases, with 9 bases between them. This CDR3 region has 15 residues. Here the CDR3 reads CASSPPLASGNTIYF. CDR3 DNA sequence: TGTGCCAGCTCACCTCCTTTAGCCTCTGGAAACACCATATATTTT.

This clone came up a few times. The gene calls are TRBV30 and TRBJ1-5; TRBD1 is a possible D gene (5 bases). Germline V gene data show CDR1 as GTSNPN and CDR2 as SVGIG (reference sequence). The CDR3 has 16 residues. V was trimmed by 0 bases and J by 0 bases, leaving 12 bases between them. The CDR3 here is CAWSVQAGSSNQPQHF. The CDR3 coding sequence is TGTGCCTGGAGTGTACAGGCAGGGAGTAGCAATCAGCCCCAGCATTTT.

As regards this clone: The sample contains more than one DNA sequence encoding this CDR3. This chain uses TRBV2 with TRBJ1-1; unclear D gene. Germline V gives CDR1 SNHLY, CDR2 FYNNEI. The CDR3 is 12 amino acids. Trimming left V 5 bases short and J 1 base short, with 5 bases between. The CDR3 region has the DNA TGTGCCAGCAGTACGGGGAACACTGAAGCTTTCTTT. Translated: CASSTGNTEAFF.

The V gene is TRBV11-2, the J gene TRBJ1-1, with no clear D. V lost 5 bases, J lost 9 bases, and 22 bases lay in between. CDR1 is SGHAT, CDR2 FQNNGV, per germline. The CDR3 spans 15 residues. The CDR3 nucleotides read TGTGCCAGCAGCCGGGCGGGCCCTTCGACCCAAAAAGCTTTCTTT. It yields the protein CASSRAGPSTQKAFF.

This sequence joins TRBV5-1 and TRBJ2-3, with D possibly being TRBD1 or TRBD2 (6 bases each). Germline assignment: CDR1 SGHRS and CDR2 YFSETQ. V was pared by 4 bases and J by 3 bases, with 12 bases between. This CDR3 is 14 amino acids long. Here the CDR3 reads CASSGGRTTDTQYF. In DNA form, the CDR3 reads TGCGCCAGCAGCGGGGGGCGTACGACAGATACGCAGTATTTT.

This clone came up once. The chain combines TRBV19 with TRBJ1-1, with TRBD1 as a possible D gene (5 bases). Germline CDR1 and CDR2: LNHDA and SQIVND (reference sequence). The CDR3 contains 17 residues. V lost 5 bases to trimming and J lost 4 bases, with 23 bases between them. The CDR3 coding sequence is TGTGCCAGTAGTTCGTCGGCCGGTTGGGGCGGGAGCACTGAAGCTTTCTTT. This encodes CASSSSAGWGGSTEAFF.

This sequence joins TRBV6-2 or TRBV6-3 and TRBJ2-1; D is possibly TRBD2 (5 bases). CDR3 length equals 15 residues. V gave up 6 bases and J gave up 0 bases, with 12 bases separating them. Germline V gene sequence: CDR1 MNHEY, CDR2 SVGEGT. Here the CDR3 DNA reads TGTGCCAGCAGCCCCGACTACACCTCCTACAATGAGCAGTTCTTC. It specifies CASSPDYTSYNEQFF.

This clone turned up a few times. The V and J genes are TRBV24-1 and TRBJ2-3; TRBD2 agrees at 9 bases. This CDR3 is built from 14 residues. The V gene end was trimmed by 10 bases and the J gene end by 1 base; junction bases not matched to a gene: 5. The V gene's germline CDR1 is KGHDR and CDR2 SFDVKD. The CDR3 spells CATRQRGGTDTQYF. In DNA form, the CDR3 reads TGTGCCACGAGACAGCGGGGGGGCACAGATACGCAGTATTTT.